A single sample gave rise to the 10 T cell receptor beta chains below, sequenced in a study of spatial heterogeneity in lung cancer. TCRdb used MiXCR to reprocess the 5' RACE reads, holding one entry per CDR3 protein. The top ten clones hold 50% to 70% of a sample with 40,000 to 55,000 distinct CDR3 sequences, approximately 13% of them seen once. Time point defined: sample taken at primary tumor resection. Source: PBMCs, taken at surgery. The receptors were gathered from a male donor with early-stage non-small cell lung cancer.

This clonotype was recorded a few times. The chain couples TRBV6-2 or TRBV6-3 to TRBJ2-5; D is possibly TRBD1 or TRBD2 (5 bases each). Trimming took off 6 bases at V and 4 bases at J, with 12 bases between the two ends. The CDR3 has 13 residues. Germline assignment: CDR1 MNHEY and CDR2 SVGEGT. The CDR3 region has the DNA TGTGCCAGCAGCCCCTACGGGGCAGAGACCCAGTACTTC. Encoded protein: CASSPYGAETQYF.

The rearrangement uses TRBV7-8 and TRBJ2-5; 9 bases are a match to TRBD2. This CDR3 comprises 16 residues. In germline, CDR1 is SGHVS, CDR2 FQNEAQ. Trimming removed 2 bases from V and 5 bases from J; junction bases left unmatched: 9. CDR3: CASSLRTLAGVETQYF. The CDR3 DNA is TGTGCCAGCAGCTTACGGACACTAGCGGGCGTGGAGACCCAGTACTTC. The full variable domain, completed using reference TRBV7-8 and TRBJ2-5, is GAGVSQSPRYKVAKRGQDVALRCDPISGHVSLFWYQQALGQGPEFLTYFQNEAQLDKSGLPSDRFFAERPEGSVSTLKIQRTQQEDSAVYLCASSLRTLAGVETQYFGPGTRLLVL.

This clonotype was observed at least ten times. The chain has TRBV2 and TRBJ2-1; 11 positions agree with TRBD2. The CDR3 has 15 residues. V lost 3 bases and J lost 8; bases outside the gene matches: 6. Germline CDR1 reads SNHLY; CDR2 reads FYNNEI. CDR3: CASSEGLAASDEQFF. The CDR3 DNA reads TGTGCCAGCAGTGAGGGACTAGCGGCCTCCGATGAGCAGTTCTTC.

The V gene is TRBV20-1, the J gene TRBJ2-7; 10 nucleotides agree with TRBD2. Germline assignment: CDR1 DFQATT and CDR2 SNEGSKA (reference sequence). With V trimmed by 8 bases and J by 3 bases, 10 bases remained unmatched. This CDR3 is built from 14 residues. CDR3 loop: CSIESSGSFYEQYF. The CDR3 DNA follows: TGCAGTATAGAATCTAGCGGGAGCTTCTACGAGCAGTACTTC.

This clonotype occurred many times. The CDR3 DNA is TGTGCCAGCAGTTTCGCCGGGAGTAGCGGGGAGCTGTTTTTT. Its translation: CASSFAGSSGELFF. The chain links TRBV12-3 or TRBV12-4 to TRBJ2-2, with D possibly matching TRBD2 (6 bases). This CDR3 is built from 14 residues. V lost 3 bases to trimming and J lost 7 bases, with 12 bases between them.

The chain combines TRBV24-1 with TRBJ2-1; 12 positions match TRBD2. Germline V gene sequence: CDR1 KGHDR, CDR2 SFDVKD. V was clipped by 4 bases and J by 4 bases; unmatched bases: 7. CDR3 length equals 17 residues. In DNA form, the CDR3 reads TGTGCCACCAGTGAACCCGGACTAGCGGGACCATACAATGAGCAGTTCTTC. Its translation: CATSEPGLAGPYNEQFF.

This clonotype was seen ten or more times. This chain links TRBV2 with TRBJ2-5; D unclear. The V gene lost 2 bases and the J gene lost 2 bases, with 18 bases spanning the gap. CDR1 is SNHLY, CDR2 FYNNEI, per germline. The CDR3 length is 17 residues. CDR3 coding DNA: TGTGCCAGCAGTGAACCAAAAGACGGTTCCGATCAAGAGACCCAGTACTTC. It specifies CASSEPKDGSDQETQYF.

CDR3 sequence: CASSPRTAHGYTF. In DNA, the CDR3 is TGTGCCAGCAGCCCACGGACAGCCCATGGCTACACCTTC. J is TRBJ1-2 and V is TRBV7-9, with D perhaps TRBD1 (6 bases). This CDR3 has 13 residues. Germline-derived CDR1 and CDR2 are SEHNR and FQNEAQ (reference sequence). V lost 5 bases to trimming and J lost 6 bases, with 13 bases between them.

The chain links TRBV4-1 to TRBJ1-5, with TRBD1 matching over 7 bases. With V trimmed by 1 base and J by 4 bases, 4 bases remained unmatched. This CDR3 spans 15 amino acids. In germline, CDR1 is MGHRA, CDR2 YSYEKL. The DNA of the CDR3 is TGCGCCAGCAGCCAAGGAGGACAGGCGAATCAGCCCCAGCATTTT. Translated, it gives CASSQGGQANQPQHF.

This clonotype was seen only a few times. This chain links TRBV7-3 with TRBJ2-3; 12 bases agree with TRBD2. Germline V gene data show CDR1 as SGHTA and CDR2 as FQGTGA. The CDR3 consists of 16 residues. V shed 5 bases, J shed 8 bases, and the junction held 11 bases outside the gene matches. Here the CDR3 reads CASSPVTSGRYGTQYF. In nucleotides, the CDR3 is TGTGCCAGCAGCCCGGTGACTAGCGGGAGATATGGTACGCAGTATTTT.